The sequence of this T cell receptor beta chain was determined in a study of cytomegalovirus exposure and HLA in healthy donors. Overall study results and limits: Further analysis, carried out later, found HLA-associated TCR beta chains more clonally expanded than equally common other chains.

This CDR3 is built from 14 residues. For this clone: Antigen: not known.

The study ran its PCR with 60 Vbeta and 13 Jbeta primers. Sequencing used immunoSEQ multiplex PCR; TCRdb keeps in-frame clones, though not all of them. The table records around 150,000 clones, about 82% of them present only once. The clonotype was recovered from a male donor in good health and CMV-seronegative. The sequenced material came from PBMCs. The genes are TRBV21-1 and TRBJ1-5. TRBV21-1 is noted as a pseudogene. The CDR3 DNA is TGTGCCAGCAGTTCCCGGACGGGAAATCAGCCCCAGCATTTT. Its protein product is CASSSRTGNQPQHF.